This passage covers 25 T cell receptor beta chains from one sample sequenced in a study of T-cell reconstitution after alpha-beta-depleted transplantation in children (dated by TCRdb to the mid-2010s). The library was built by means of PCR. The reads were generated on an Illumina HiSeq 2500. Molecular barcoding was employed in the preparation of TCR libraries, with unique molecular identifiers being used to normalize TCRbeta repertoire quantification. TCRdb trimmed public reads at Q25 via fastp, called clones via MiXCR and kept in-frame beta chains. For every CDR3 protein sequence, its rows merge into one entry that carries the most common genes and DNA. The sample records 200,000 to 250,000 distinct CDR3 sequences, approximately 10% of which are singletons. The ten largest clonotypes hold 28% of the sample. This specimen's treatment or condition label, interpreted: allogeneic hematopoietic cell transplantation with graft depleted of TCRalphabeta T cells and CD19 B cells.

The source was PBMCs, collected before TCRalphabeta/CD19-depleted stem cell transplant. These receptors were collected from a child under two years old with acute myeloid leukemia, due to receive a stem cell transplant.

The rearrangement uses TRBV5-4 and TRBJ2-1, with 7 bases aligning to TRBD2. Germline values: CDR1 SGHNT, CDR2 YYREEE (reference sequence). This CDR3 has 16 amino acids. V dropped 2 bases and J dropped 6; count of bases not matched to a gene: 11. The CDR3 DNA is TGTGCCAGCAGCTTTCCCCCCCTCAGCGGGACCAATGAGCAGTTCTTC. The encoded protein is CASSFPPLSGTNEQFF.

The chain uses TRBV4-2 and TRBJ2-1; D remains unclear. This CDR3 has 13 amino acids. Germline V CDR1 and CDR2: LGHNA, YNFKEQ. The V end was cut by 4 bases, the J end by 6 bases, with 10 bases between. This CDR3 is CASSPRPGNEQFF. CDR3 in DNA: TGTGCCAGCAGCCCTCGGCCGGGCAATGAGCAGTTCTTC.

This clonotype was seen at least ten times. The chain combines TRBV11-2 with TRBJ1-5, with D possibly TRBD1 on 5 matching bases. Trimming removed 1 base at V and 5 bases at J, with 9 bases between. This CDR3 is built from 14 residues. Germline lookup yields CDR1 SGHAT and CDR2 FQNNGV. In DNA form, the CDR3 reads TGTGCCAGCAGCTTAGCGGGACTCCATCAGCCCCAGCATTTT. It specifies CASSLAGLHQPQHF.

J is TRBJ2-7 and V is TRBV19; TRBD2 matches at 9 bases. CDR1 and CDR2 from the germline V gene are LNHDA and SQIVND (reference sequence). The CDR3 consists of 15 residues. Trimming cost V 5 bases and J 3 bases; bases outside gene matches: 8. This chain's CDR3 is CASSDAGGGVYEQYF. DNA of the CDR3: TGTGCCAGTAGTGACGCGGGAGGGGGCGTCTACGAGCAGTACTTC. Full variable domain (missing parts from reference TRBV19 and TRBJ2-7): DGGITQSPKYLFRKEGQNVTLSCEQNLNHDAMYWYRQDPGQGLRLIYYSQIVNDFQKGDIAEGYSVSREKKESFPLTVTSAQKNPTAFYLCASSDAGGGVYEQYFGPGTRLTVT.

This clonotype occurred many times. The chain carries TRBV24-1 and TRBJ2-3; TRBD2 might be the D (6 bases). V was trimmed by 1 base and J by 9 bases, leaving 16 bases between them. This CDR3 has 15 amino acids. CDR1 and CDR2 (germline): KGHDR, SFDVKD. The CDR3: CATSDFRLVLWTQYF. For the CDR3, the DNA is TGTGCCACCAGTGATTTCCGACTAGTCCTCTGGACGCAGTATTTT.

The table lists this clonotype with many counts. The gene calls are TRBV7-6 and TRBJ2-7, with TRBD2 matching over 7 bases. Per germline, CDR1 SGHVS and CDR2 FNYEAQ. CDR3 length: 14 amino acids. Losses at the gene ends were 5 bases for V and 7 bases for J; bases not matched to a gene: 11. CDR3 residues: CASSDTSARLEQYF. The CDR3 coding sequence is TGTGCCAGCAGCGACACTAGCGCCCGGTTGGAGCAGTACTTC. Full variable domain (remainder filled in from reference TRBV7-6 and TRBJ2-7): GAGVSQSPRYKVTKRGQDVALRCDPISGHVSLYWYRQALGQGPEFLTYFNYEAQQDKSGLPNDRFSAERPEGSISTLTIQRTEQRDSAMYRCASSDTSARLEQYFGPGTRLTVT.

This clonotype was counted at least ten times. The chain carries TRBV12-3 or TRBV12-4 and TRBJ1-1; D is unclear. The V end was cut by 5 bases, the J end by 0 bases, with 4 bases between. The CDR3 is made up of 12 amino acids. In DNA, the CDR3 is TGTGCCAGCAGTCCTATGAACACTGAAGCTTTCTTT. Its translation is CASSPMNTEAFF.

This clonotype was detected ten times or more. CDR3 residues: CASSLGVIYEQYF. The DNA for the CDR3 is TGTGCCAGCAGCCTAGGGGTGATCTACGAGCAGTACTTC. The chain uses TRBV7-2 and TRBJ2-7, with D possibly being TRBD1 (5 bases). Between the trimmed V and J ends, which lost 5 bases and 3 bases, there was a span of 11 bases. CDR3 size: 13 residues. The germline CDR1 and CDR2 sequences are SGHTA and FQGNSA.

This clonotype was found many times. This chain uses TRBV11-2 with TRBJ1-1; no clear D gene. Germline CDR1 SGHAT, CDR2 FQNNGV. The CDR3 has 12 amino acids. Trimming pared 1 base from V and 7 bases from J, leaving 7 bases between. The CDR3 nucleotides are TGTGCCAGCAGCTTAGCTTTGGGTGAAGCTTTCTTT. It yields the protein CASSLALGEAFF.

This clonotype has ten or more counts. The chain is built from TRBV5-1 and TRBJ2-1; the match to TRBD1 covers 8 bases. V shed 5 bases, J shed 4 bases, and the junction held 5 bases outside the gene matches. The CDR3 consists of 14 residues. CDR1 and CDR2 from the germline V gene are SGHRS and YFSETQ. This CDR3 is CASSQGASYNEQFF. The CDR3 DNA reads TGCGCCAGCAGTCAGGGGGCTAGTTACAATGAGCAGTTCTTC.

The sample holds many counts of this clonotype. V is TRBV7-2 and J is TRBJ2-4; D is unresolved. CDR1 SGHTA and CDR2 FQGNSA come from the germline V gene. The CDR3 length is 14 residues. Trimming took off 2 bases at V and 4 bases at J, with 9 bases between the two ends. In nucleotides, the CDR3 is TGTGCCAGCAGCTTACACTATCCTAAAAACATTCAGTACTTC. Its protein product is CASSLHYPKNIQYF.

This clonotype was detected many times. The chain couples TRBV25-1 to TRBJ2-1; D call uncertain. The V and J ends lost 4 bases and 6 bases respectively, with 16 bases between them. This CDR3 contains 15 residues. Germline-derived CDR1 and CDR2 are MGHDK and SYGVNS. The CDR3 nucleotides read TGTGCCAGCAGTGGTCCCGAATGGCGGAGCAATGAGCAGTTCTTC. This encodes CASSGPEWRSNEQFF.

The table lists this clonotype with many counts. This chain connects TRBV6-1 to TRBJ1-1; 10 nucleotides agree with TRBD1. CDR3 size: 14 residues. CDR1 MNHNS and CDR2 SASEGT come from the germline V gene. V lost 5 bases to trimming and J lost 3 bases; unmatched junction nucleotides: 3. The CDR3 DNA is TGTGCCAGCAGTAGGGACAGGGGAGACACTGAAGCTTTCTTT. The encoded protein is CASSRDRGDTEAFF.

Ten or more counts support this clonotype. V gene TRBV4-2 combines with J gene TRBJ2-7; no firm D call. Germline loops: CDR1 LGHNA, CDR2 YNFKEQ. CDR3 length equals 16 residues. V lost 5 bases to trimming and J lost 3 bases, with 20 bases between them. The chain's CDR3 is CASSTAFGLEYYEQYF. CDR3 coding DNA: TGTGCCAGCAGCACCGCGTTCGGGCTAGAATACTACGAGCAGTACTTC.

This clonotype was seen repeatedly, ten times or more. J is TRBJ2-5 and V is TRBV6-5; perhaps TRBD1 as D (5 bases). V was trimmed by 5 bases and J by 5 bases, leaving 18 bases between them. This CDR3 contains 15 residues. The germline CDR1 and CDR2 sequences are MNHEY and SVGAGI. The CDR3 region is CASSRTQGFTETQYF. DNA of the CDR3: TGTGCCAGCAGTCGTACTCAGGGTTTTACGGAGACCCAGTACTTC.

Note on this clonotype: Mismatch with germline at one junction end may stem from a read error. The chain employs TRBV29-1 and TRBJ2-7; 14 nucleotides agree with TRBD2. Germline lookup yields CDR1 SQVTM and CDR2 ANQGSEA. The CDR3 is 14 amino acids. CDR3 loop: CSVAGTSGSYGQYF. In DNA, the CDR3 is TGCAGCGTTGCCGGGACTAGCGGGAGTTACGGGCAGTACTTC.

V gene TRBV12-3 or TRBV12-4 combines with J gene TRBJ2-1; 10 nucleotides match TRBD1. V lost 6 bases to trimming and J lost 7 bases; unmatched junction nucleotides: 6. This CDR3 spans 14 amino acids. The CDR3 is CASSPGTGVNEQFF. CDR3 nucleotides: TGTGCCAGCAGCCCCGGGACAGGGGTGAATGAGCAGTTCTTC.

This clonotype showed up many times. J is TRBJ1-4 and V is TRBV20-1, with 11 bases lining up with TRBD1. Germline V gives CDR1 DFQATT, CDR2 SNEGSKA (reference sequence). The CDR3 length is 13 residues. With 6 bases clipped from V and 6 bases from J, the junction kept 3 bases outside the gene matches. The CDR3 DNA reads TGCAGTGCGGACAGGGGGCGGGATGAAAAACTGTTTTTT. Amino acids: CSADRGRDEKLFF.

This clonotype was counted many times. The chain has TRBV7-9 and TRBJ2-3; D gene uncertain. The length of the CDR3 is 15 residues. CDR1 is SEHNR, CDR2 FQNEAQ, per germline (reference sequence). Trimming removed 4 bases at V and 6 bases at J, with 17 bases between. CDR3 residues: CASSSPSYTVDTQYF. Here the CDR3 DNA reads TGTGCCAGCAGCTCACCCAGTTACACAGTGGATACGCAGTATTTT.

This clonotype was counted ten times or more. The V gene is TRBV20-1, the J gene TRBJ2-2; 8 bases are shared with TRBD2. The CDR3 totals 14 residues. J lost 7 bases, V lost 0 bases, and 4 bases had no gene match. CDR1 is DFQATT and CDR2 is SNEGSKA in the germline V gene (reference sequence). The CDR3 nucleotides read TGCAGTGCTAGAGATCGGCTAGCGGGCGGGGAGCTGTTTTTT. This translates into CSARDRLAGGELFF.

This clonotype was recorded many times. The rearrangement joins TRBV29-1 to TRBJ2-2; TRBD1 is a possible D gene (5 bases). This CDR3 is built from 14 residues. Germline-derived CDR1 and CDR2 are SQVTM and ANQGSEA. V dropped 4 bases and J dropped 7 bases, with 16 bases sitting between them. The CDR3 reads CSVVLGAFVGELFF. CDR3 coding DNA: TGCAGCGTTGTCCTAGGGGCGTTCGTCGGGGAGCTGTTTTTT.

This clonotype appeared many times. This chain joins TRBV3-1 and TRBJ2-7; 8 bases match TRBD2. The CDR3 length is 16 residues. The V gene's germline CDR1 is LGHDT and CDR2 YNNKEL (reference sequence). V trimming: 0 bases; J trimming: 0 bases; junction bases outside the gene matches: 4. CDR3 loop: CASSQEAGGDSYEQYF. CDR3 bases: TGTGCCAGCAGCCAAGAGGCCGGGGGGGACTCCTACGAGCAGTACTTC.

This clonotype was seen at least ten times. The chain has TRBV7-9 and TRBJ1-2, with D possibly matching TRBD1 (6 bases). CDR3 length: 13 residues. Germline CDR1 SEHNR, CDR2 FQNEAQ (reference sequence). V was shortened by 3 bases and J by 4 bases, with 9 bases between the two germline ends. CDR3 nucleotides: TGTGCCAGCAGCTTTAGGGGGTCCTATGGCTACACCTTC. Translated: CASSFRGSYGYTF.

This clonotype occurred a few times. CDR3 region: CASWEIGTENTGELFF. DNA of the CDR3: TGTGCCAGCTGGGAAATCGGGACAGAGAACACCGGGGAGCTGTTTTTT. The chain joins TRBV2 to TRBJ2-2; TRBD1 matches 7 bases. CDR1 is SNHLY, CDR2 FYNNEI, per germline. V lost 8 bases and J lost 1; bases outside the gene matches: 10. This CDR3 is built from 16 residues. The full variable domain, rest sourced from reference TRBV2 and TRBJ2-2, is EPEVTQTPSHQVTQMGQEVILRCVPISNHLYFYWYRQILGQKVEFLVSFYNNEISEKSEIFDDQFSVERPDGSNFTLKIRSTKLEDSAMYFCASWEIGTENTGELFFGEGSRLTVL.

In this sample, this clonotype turned up many times. The chain employs TRBV2 and TRBJ2-3; D not certain. The ends were cut back, 6 bases at V and 1 base at J, with 14 bases in the middle. Germline loops: CDR1 SNHLY, CDR2 FYNNEI. CDR3 length: 15 residues. CDR3 nucleotide sequence: TGTGCCAGCAGCCGTGAGAAGCTCGGCACAGATACGCAGTATTTT. It encodes CASSREKLGTDTQYF.